The 30 T cell receptor beta chains below were found in one sample sequenced in a study of blood T cell repertoires in COVID-19. Clones were sequenced by immunoSEQ multiplex PCR, and TCRdb holds only the in-frame ones, with some missing. This sample yields under 15,000 clones, of which over 75% are seen a single time; about 29% belongs to the top ten. The sample consisted of peripheral blood. The receptors come from a human donor in a cohort sampled during active COVID-19.

The rearrangement links TRBV2 to TRBJ2-2, with 8 bases matching TRBD2. The V gene end was trimmed by 5 bases and the J gene end by 5 bases; junction bases not matched to a gene: 4. The CDR3 sequence is 14 residues long. Germline V gene data show CDR1 as SNHLY and CDR2 as FYNNEI. Here the CDR3 reads CASSSGRATGELFF. CDR3 DNA: TGTGCCAGCAGTTCCGGGAGGGCGACCGGGGAGCTGTTTTTT.

The chain carries TRBV11-2 and TRBJ1-3, with D possibly being TRBD1 (5 bases). The V gene's germline CDR1 is SGHAT and CDR2 FQNNGV. V lost 1 base, J lost 4 bases, and 8 bases lay in between. This CDR3 contains 14 residues. The CDR3 DNA sequence: TGTGCCAGCAGCTTAGGCAGGGCCGGAAACACCATATATTTT. Residues: CASSLGRAGNTIYF.

The gene calls are TRBV30 and TRBJ1-1; D not certain. Germline V gene lookup returns CDR1 GTSNPN and CDR2 SVGIG (reference sequence). CDR3 length equals 11 residues. The germline V and J ends were trimmed by 4 bases and 8 bases, with 11 bases remaining between them. CDR3 sequence (DNA): TGTGCCTGGACCGCTCCGGGGGAAGCTTTCTTT. It specifies CAWTAPGEAFF.

Only one count was recorded for this clone. The rearrangement links TRBV2 to TRBJ2-7, with D tentatively TRBD2 (5 bases). The V gene lost 4 bases and the J gene lost 6 bases, with 13 bases spanning the gap. Looked up from germline, CDR1 is SNHLY and CDR2 is FYNNEI. CDR3 length: 13 residues. The CDR3 coding sequence is TGTGCCAGCAGTGTCGGCGGGTTCTCCGAGCAGTACTTC. It codes for CASSVGGFSEQYF. Together with reference TRBV2 and TRBJ2-7, the CDR3 gives the full variable domain: EPEVTQTPSHQVTQMGQEVILRCVPISNHLYFYWYRQILGQKVEFLVSFYNNEISEKSEIFDDQFSVERPDGSNFTLKIRSTKLEDSAMYFCASSVGGFSEQYFGPGTRLTVT.

This chain links TRBV18 with TRBJ1-2; D uncertain. Germline V lookup: CDR1 KGHSH, CDR2 LQKENI. Trimming stripped 3 bases from V and 0 bases from J, with 5 bases between. The CDR3 loop spans 13 amino acids. The CDR3: CASSPAANYGYTF. In DNA form, the CDR3 reads TGTGCCAGCTCACCCGCAGCTAACTATGGCTACACCTTC.

The J gene is TRBJ1-1, the V gene TRBV6-5; a weak D match, TRBD1 (5 bases). The CDR3 is 12 amino acids. Deletions cut 6 bases from V and 8 bases from J, with 13 bases between. Germline CDR1 is MNHEY and CDR2 is SVGAGI. CDR3 amino acids: CASSMEGWEAFF. In DNA form, the CDR3 reads TGTGCCAGCAGCATGGAGGGGTGGGAAGCTTTCTTT.

The rearrangement joins TRBV15 to TRBJ1-3; D perhaps matches TRBD1 (5 bases). CDR1 and CDR2 (germline): LNHNV, YYDKDF (reference sequence). V gave up 9 bases and J gave up 3 bases, with 15 bases separating them. This CDR3 is 14 amino acids long. CDR3 region: CATTDSGLGNTIYF. CDR3 nucleotides: TGTGCCACGACCGACAGCGGGCTTGGAAACACCATATATTTT.

V is TRBV5-1 and J is TRBJ2-7; 7 bases match TRBD2. The CDR3 contains 11 residues. Germline CDR1 SGHRS, CDR2 YFSETQ. J lost 3 bases, V lost 8 bases, and 2 bases had no gene match. CDR3 nucleotides: TGCGCCAGTAGGGAGGGCTACGAGCAGTACTTC. Protein sequence: CASREGYEQYF.

The rearrangement links TRBV30 to TRBJ1-1; a possible D gene is TRBD1 (5 bases). V lost 4 bases, J lost 6 bases, and 18 bases lay in between. This CDR3 comprises 14 residues. The germline V gene encodes CDR1 GTSNPN and CDR2 SVGIG (reference sequence). The CDR3: CAWTLGGEFSEAFF. CDR3 bases: TGTGCCTGGACCCTGGGAGGGGAATTCTCTGAAGCTTTCTTT.

The V call is TRBV27, the J call TRBJ2-7; a possible D gene is TRBD2 (7 bases). Trimming removed 6 bases at V and 1 base at J, with 16 bases between. Germline CDR1 reads MNHEY; CDR2 reads SMNVEV (reference sequence). The CDR3 consists of 15 residues. The CDR3 DNA reads TGTGCCAGCAGCCTTCTAGGGGGGGGGTCCTACGAGCAGTACTTC. Translating gives CASSLLGGGSYEQYF.

The chain employs TRBV9 and TRBJ2-7, with D maybe TRBD1 (6 bases). V gave up 0 bases and J gave up 5 bases, with 15 bases separating them. The germline V gene encodes CDR1 SGDLS and CDR2 YYNGEE. The CDR3 runs to 15 residues. The DNA for the CDR3 is TGTGCCAGCAGCGTAGGACCACAGGGTTTGGACGAGCAGTACTTC. The encoded protein is CASSVGPQGLDEQYF. Supplemented by reference TRBV9 and TRBJ2-7, the full variable domain reads DSGVTQTPKHLITATGQRVTLRCSPRSGDLSVYWYQQSLDQGLQFLIQYYNGEERAKGNILERFSAQQFPDLHSELNLSSLELGDSALYFCASSVGPQGLDEQYFGPGTRLTVT.

This chain joins TRBV19 and TRBJ2-6, with 7 nucleotides matching TRBD1. Germline V gene lookup returns CDR1 LNHDA and CDR2 SQIVND (reference sequence). J lost 0 bases, V lost 3 bases, and 2 bases had no gene match. The CDR3 sequence is 16 residues long. As DNA, the CDR3 is TGTGCCAGTAGTATCGGACAGGACTCTGGGGCCAACGTCCTGACTTTC. It is translated as CASSIGQDSGANVLTF.

V is TRBV27 and J is TRBJ2-5; D perhaps matches TRBD1 (5 bases). Germline lookup yields CDR1 MNHEY and CDR2 SMNVEV (reference sequence). CDR3 length: 14 amino acids. The V end was cut by 1 base, the J end by 3 bases, with 9 bases between. DNA for the CDR3: TGTGCCAGCAGTTTATTGTTAGGGGAAGAGACCCAGTACTTC. It codes for CASSLLLGEETQYF.

The CDR3 reads CAISESPGVSYEQYF. The CDR3 DNA sequence: TGTGCCATCAGTGAGTCTCCAGGGGTCTCCTACGAGCAGTACTTC. This chain links TRBV10-3 with TRBJ2-7; D may be TRBD1 (6 bases). In germline, CDR1 is ENHRY, CDR2 SYGVKD. CDR3 length: 15 residues. Trimming cost V 0 bases and J 0 bases, with 9 bases left between them.

V and J are TRBV7-2 and TRBJ1-5; D call uncertain. Germline V gives CDR1 SGHTA, CDR2 FQGNSA. The CDR3 length is 17 residues. V was shortened by 4 bases and J by 0 bases, with 16 bases between the two germline ends. Here the CDR3 reads CASSSSITGYSNQPQHF. In nucleotides, the CDR3 is TGTGCCAGCAGCTCCTCCATAACCGGTTATAGCAATCAGCCCCAGCATTTT.

Here the CDR3 DNA reads TGTGCCAGCAGCGTAGACGGACAGGTTGCCGAAAAACTGTTTTTT. Its protein is CASSVDGQVAEKLFF. The chain carries TRBV9 and TRBJ1-4; 7 nucleotides align to TRBD1. The CDR3 covers 15 residues. V shed 0 bases and J 8 bases; nucleotides not matched to a gene: 7. Germline lookup yields CDR1 SGDLS and CDR2 YYNGEE.

The rearrangement uses TRBV5-6 and TRBJ1-1; D is undetermined. Germline V CDR1 and CDR2: SGHDT, YYEEEE. This CDR3 region has 16 residues. Trimming took off 3 bases at V and 0 bases at J, with 15 bases between the two ends. The CDR3: CASSSRIRSMNTEAFF. Here the CDR3 DNA reads TGTGCCAGCAGCTCTCGGATCAGGTCCATGAACACTGAAGCTTTCTTT. Looking up the rest from reference TRBV5-6 and TRBJ1-1 gives the full variable domain: DAGVTQSPTHLIKTRGQQVTLRCSPKSGHDTVSWYQQALGQGPQFIFQYYEEEERQRGNFPDRFSGHQFPNYSSELNVNALLLGDSALYLCASSSRIRSMNTEAFFGQGTRLTVV.

This clone was found once. The chain links TRBV7-2 to TRBJ2-3, with 7 bases identical to TRBD2. CDR1 is SGHTA, CDR2 FQGNSA, per germline. The CDR3 runs to 15 residues. J gave up 3 bases and V 5 bases, and 8 bases lay outside the gene matches. For the CDR3, the DNA is TGTGCCAGCAGCCAAAGCGGGGTGGGAACAGATACGCAGTATTTT. Translation: CASSQSGVGTDTQYF.

This chain uses TRBV4-1 with TRBJ2-7; 10 bases match TRBD1. The CDR3 covers 14 residues. Germline values: CDR1 MGHRA, CDR2 YSYEKL. V dropped 1 base and J dropped 4; count of bases not matched to a gene: 1. CDR3 sequence (DNA): TGCGCCAGCAGCCAAGGACAGGGGGCGTACGAGCAGTACTTC. This translates into CASSQGQGAYEQYF.

The rearrangement uses TRBV29-1 and TRBJ2-3; the match to TRBD2 covers 8 bases. This CDR3 comprises 14 residues. V lost 5 bases and J lost 3; bases outside the gene matches: 7. Germline V gives CDR1 SQVTM, CDR2 ANQGSEA. In nucleotides, the CDR3 is TGCAGCGTTTCAGCGGGAGTCTGGACAGATACGCAGTATTTT. Amino acid sequence: CSVSAGVWTDTQYF.

This chain connects TRBV4-2 to TRBJ2-7; no firm D call. The CDR3 sequence is 15 residues long. V lost 6 bases, J lost 1 base, and 16 bases lay in between. CDR1 is LGHNA and CDR2 is YNFKEQ in the germline V gene. In DNA form, the CDR3 reads TGTGCCAGCAGTCTCGGCCTAGATGGTTCCTACGAGCAGTACTTC. Its protein is CASSLGLDGSYEQYF.

The V and J genes are TRBV5-1 and TRBJ1-4, with TRBD1 identical over 7 bases. This CDR3 is 16 amino acids long. The V gene end was trimmed by 5 bases and the J gene end by 1 base; junction bases not matched to a gene: 8. Germline CDR1 reads SGHRS; CDR2 reads YFSETQ. Here the CDR3 DNA reads TGCGCCAGCAGACCCTATGACAGGGAAACTAATGAAAAACTGTTTTTT. Protein product: CASRPYDRETNEKLFF.

V gene TRBV4-3 combines with J gene TRBJ1-6; 8 bases map to TRBD1. From germline, CDR1 is LGHNA and CDR2 YSLEER. The CDR3 runs to 16 residues. Trimming at V came to 4 bases and at J to 9 bases, leaving 11 bases not matched to a gene. CDR3 protein: CASSRGPTGARSPLHF. The CDR3, as DNA: TGCGCCAGCAGCCGAGGCCCGACAGGGGCGCGTTCACCCCTCCACTTT.

The V call is TRBV5-3, the J call TRBJ2-3; TRBD1 is a possible D gene (6 bases). TRBV5-3 is filed as an ORF, its function uncertain. This CDR3 has 16 residues. Deletions cut 0 bases from V and 4 bases from J, with 15 bases between. The CDR3 DNA reads as TGTGCCAGAAGCTTGGATGTCACAGGGTGGGCAGATACGCAGTATTTT. It encodes CARSLDVTGWADTQYF.

The rearrangement links TRBV7-9 to TRBJ2-1; possibly TRBD2 for D (5 bases). This CDR3 is 13 amino acids long. The V gene lost 5 bases and the J gene lost 9 bases, with 14 bases spanning the gap. The germline V gene encodes CDR1 SEHNR and CDR2 FQNEAQ (reference sequence). The CDR3 bases are TGTGCCAGCAGCCCCGAAGCGGAGACTGAGCAGTTCTTC. Its translation: CASSPEAETEQFF.

The chain combines TRBV29-1 with TRBJ2-6; D is possibly TRBD2 (5 bases). CDR1 and CDR2 (germline): SQVTM, ANQGSEA. This CDR3 is built from 14 residues. V was shortened by 2 bases and J by 4 bases, with 9 bases between the two germline ends. In nucleotides, the CDR3 is TGCAGCGTTGAACCGGAGGTAGGGGCCAACGTCCTGACTTTC. Its protein product is CSVEPEVGANVLTF.

The chain couples TRBV15 to TRBJ2-5; tentative D call: TRBD1 (5 bases). Germline CDR1 and CDR2: LNHNV and YYDKDF (reference sequence). CDR3 length equals 13 residues. The ends were cut back, 0 bases at V and 5 bases at J, with 7 bases in the middle. Here the CDR3 reads CATSRETVETQYF. The CDR3 DNA reads TGTGCCACCAGCAGAGAGACAGTGGAGACCCAGTACTTC.

The chain is built from TRBV5-1 and TRBJ1-1, with TRBD1 matching 7 bases. V lost 0 bases and J lost 3; bases outside the gene matches: 2. The CDR3 contains 14 residues. Per the germline V gene, CDR1 is SGHRS and CDR2 is YFSETQ. The CDR3 region is CASSLGGQYTEAFF. CDR3 sequence (DNA): TGCGCCAGCAGCTTGGGGGGACAGTACACTGAAGCTTTCTTT.

This clone was recorded once. The genes are TRBV15 and TRBJ2-7; TRBD1 aligns across 7 bases. The CDR3 consists of 14 residues. The V and J ends lost 2 bases and 5 bases, in that order; junction bases with no gene match: 6. CDR1 and CDR2 (germline): LNHNV, YYDKDF (reference sequence). CDR3 sequence: CATSRSDRSHEQYF. The CDR3 region has the DNA TGTGCCACCAGCAGATCGGACAGGTCCCACGAGCAGTACTTC.

The chain employs TRBV5-1 and TRBJ1-2; D possibly corresponds to TRBD1 (6 bases). The germline V and J ends were trimmed by 4 bases and 4 bases, with 17 bases remaining between them. The CDR3 has 15 amino acids. Germline CDR1 reads SGHRS; CDR2 reads YFSETQ. The CDR3, as DNA: TGCGCCAGCAGCGGCGTAGGGACACAAACCTATGGCTACACCTTC. This gives the protein CASSGVGTQTYGYTF.